The clone carrying this TCR beta chain was observed many times. Antigen specificity is unknown. The data were obtained in a study of identical twins. The study, taken as a whole, reports: Its conclusions, products of cross-sectional statistical analysis, did not come from following the same donors. Twins shared out-of-frame alpha sequences with excess low generation probability.

The donors were all healthy and Caucasian. This CDR3 region has 16 residues. Trimming at V came to 4 bases and at J to 0 bases, leaving 6 bases not matched to a gene. Germline V gives CDR1 SGHRS, CDR2 YFSETQ. Unique molecular identifiers were in the cDNA, with template-switch universal primer binding. TCRdb reanalysed the 5' RACE reads using MiXCR and keeps one entry per CDR3 protein. The repertoire holds approximately 150,000 distinct CDR3 sequences, with approximately 3.5% as singletons. The sequenced material came from memory T cells sorted from blood. J is TRBJ2-1 and V is TRBV5-1; 8 bases line up with TRBD2. The sequence came from a man aged 18 to 30 in good health. The CDR3: CASSLLSGSSYNEQFF. DNA for the CDR3: TGCGCCAGCAGCCTCCTGAGCGGGAGCTCCTACAATGAGCAGTTCTTC.